This T cell receptor beta chain was recorded in a study of early T cells in non-severe SARS-CoV-2 infection (dated by TCRdb to about 2021). As for the study more broadly: TCR sequencing used bulk RNA from unsorted whole blood, so alpha and beta chains could not be paired.

Overall study results and their limits: Matching against VDJdb was skewed toward anti-spike CD8 responses, likely underestimated virus-specific expansions, and missed private and CD4 specificities.

V and J are truncated by 3 bases and 5 bases respectively, leaving an intervening sequence of 11 bases. CDR1 and CDR2 (KGHDR, SFDVKD) derive from the germline V gene. Including cysteine and phenylalanine, the CDR3 has 14 amino acids. The DNA shown is the 42-base CDR3, in frame from base 1. This clonotype was found a few times. Its antigen specificity is not known. No much larger clone exists at a distance of one base, and base qualities are not known. This was a case-control study nested in a cohort of healthcare workers in London, UK, who had nasopharyngeal swab PCR tests and blood samples taken every week. Healthcare workers were recruited during the week of the UK lockdown, between 23 and 31 March 2020, and followed weekly for up to about 15 weeks. The library was built by means of 5' RACE. The listed sequencing device is NextSeq 500. To correct for sequencing error and PCR bias, the TCR library protocol tagged individual cDNA molecules with unique molecular identifiers. Sequencing covered both TCR alpha and beta chains, and within each sample the abundances of alpha and beta sequences were tightly co-correlated. The paper's data handling went like this. Decombinator V4 was used to perform V gene, J gene and CDR3 annotation of TCR sequences. Expanded TCRs were defined as changing significantly between any two time points under a Poisson model with p below 0.0001. TCR abundances were normalised to the total number of TCRs sequenced per sample and were expressed as counts per million. TRAV1-2 paired with TRAJ12, TRAJ20 or TRAJ33 defined MAIT TCRs, while TRAV10 paired with TRAJ18 defined iNKT TCRs. VDJdb, accessed 1 November 2021, was searched for CMV, EBV and SARS-CoV-2 annotated TCRs, excluding TCRs annotated for multiple antigens. Using fastp at Q25 and MiXCR, TCRdb reprocessed the public reads and kept productive beta chains. CDR3 protein duplicates are merged, each entry listing the most common genes and DNA. The V and J calls and clone size are TCRdb's, not the authors'. This sample is represented by around 64,000 distinct CDR3 sequences; over 10% of them were singletons. 4.5% to 7% of the sample comes from the top ten.

This chain is built from TRBV24-1 and TRBJ2-3, with an unclear D gene assignment. This clonotype originated in an adult who was a healthcare worker with PCR-confirmed SARS-CoV-2 infection or an uninfected control (not recorded which). The sequenced sample was whole blood, obtained at baseline. The CDR3 corresponds to CATSDAQEEDTQYF. DNA sequence: TGTGCCACCAGTGATGCGCAGGAAGAAGATACGCAGTATTTT.